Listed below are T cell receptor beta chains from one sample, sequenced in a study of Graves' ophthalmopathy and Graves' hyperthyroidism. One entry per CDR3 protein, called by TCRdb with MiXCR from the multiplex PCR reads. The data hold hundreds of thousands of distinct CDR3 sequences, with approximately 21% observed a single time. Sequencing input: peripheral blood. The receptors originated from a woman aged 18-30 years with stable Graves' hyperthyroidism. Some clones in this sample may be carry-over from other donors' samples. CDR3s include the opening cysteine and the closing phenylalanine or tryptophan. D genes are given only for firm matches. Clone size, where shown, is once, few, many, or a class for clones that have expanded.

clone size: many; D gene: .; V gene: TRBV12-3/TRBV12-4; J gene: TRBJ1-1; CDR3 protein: CASRPLRTEAFF; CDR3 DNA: TGTGCCAGCAGACCCCTACGGACTGAAGCTTTCTTT
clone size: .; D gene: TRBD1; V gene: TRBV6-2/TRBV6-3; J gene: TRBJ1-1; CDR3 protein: CASRPGQGALRPDPEAFF; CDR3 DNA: TGTGCCAGCAGGCCGGGACAGGGGGCGCTTCGCCCAGACCCAGAAGCTTTCTTT
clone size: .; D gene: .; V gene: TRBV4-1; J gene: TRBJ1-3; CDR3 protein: CASSQGSLGAGGNTIYF; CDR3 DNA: TGCGCCAGCAGCCAAGGCTCTCTGGGGGCTGGTGGAAACACCATATATTTT
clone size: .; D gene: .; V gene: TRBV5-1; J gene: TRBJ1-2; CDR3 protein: CASSLDLPDSNYGYTF; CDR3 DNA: TGCGCCAGCAGCTTAGACCTACCGGACAGTAACTATGGCTACACCTTC
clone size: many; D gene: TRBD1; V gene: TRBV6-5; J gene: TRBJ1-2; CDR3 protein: CASSPLLTGDYGYTF; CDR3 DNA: TGTGCCAGCAGTCCCCTTCTAACAGGGGACTATGGCTACACCTTC
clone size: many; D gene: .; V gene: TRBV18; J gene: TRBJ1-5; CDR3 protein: CASSPMTPENQPQHF; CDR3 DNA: TGTGCCAGCTCACCCATGACGCCCGAGAATCAGCCCCAGCATTTT
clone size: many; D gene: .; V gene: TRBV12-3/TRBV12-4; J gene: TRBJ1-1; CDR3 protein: CASSSTRGAEAFF; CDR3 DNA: TGTGCCAGCAGCTCAACGCGGGGGGCAGAAGCTTTCTTT
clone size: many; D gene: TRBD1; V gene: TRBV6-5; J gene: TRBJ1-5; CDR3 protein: CASTWTGSGQPQHF; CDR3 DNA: TGTGCCAGCACCTGGACAGGTTCTGGACAGCCCCAGCATTTT
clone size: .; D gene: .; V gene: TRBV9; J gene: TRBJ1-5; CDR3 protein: CASSVEPEDGNQPQHF; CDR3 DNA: TGTGCCAGCAGCGTAGAGCCCGAAGATGGCAATCAGCCCCAGCATTTT
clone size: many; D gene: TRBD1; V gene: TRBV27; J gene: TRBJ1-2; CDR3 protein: CASSRGQGAYGYTF; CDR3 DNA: TGTGCCAGCAGTCGCGGACAGGGTGCCTATGGCTACACCTTC
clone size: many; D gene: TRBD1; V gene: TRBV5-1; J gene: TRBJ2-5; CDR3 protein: CASSFPGGPETQYF; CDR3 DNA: TGCGCCAGCAGCTTCCCAGGGGGCCCAGAGACCCAGTACTTC
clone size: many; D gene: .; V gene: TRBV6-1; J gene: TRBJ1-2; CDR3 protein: CASRDGPQNYGYTF; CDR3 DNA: TGTGCCAGCAGGGACGGCCCGCAGAACTATGGCTACACCTTC
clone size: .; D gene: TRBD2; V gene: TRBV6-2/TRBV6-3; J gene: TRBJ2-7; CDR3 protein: CASTTVVAGKREQYF; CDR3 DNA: TGTGCCAGCACTACGGTGGTAGCGGGGAAGCGGGAGCAGTACTTC
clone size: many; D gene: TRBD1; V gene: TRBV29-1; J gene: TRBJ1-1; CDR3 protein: CSVRGQGITEAFF; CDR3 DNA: TGCAGCGTTCGGGGACAGGGCATCACTGAAGCTTTCTTT
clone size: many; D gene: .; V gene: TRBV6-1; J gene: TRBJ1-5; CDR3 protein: CASSEGVGQPQHF; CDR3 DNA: TGTGCCAGCAGTGAAGGGGTCGGGCAGCCCCAGCATTTT
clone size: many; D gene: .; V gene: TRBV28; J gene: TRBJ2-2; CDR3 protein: CASSSGDTGELFF; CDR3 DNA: TGTGCCAGCAGTTCGGGGGACACCGGGGAGCTGTTTTTT
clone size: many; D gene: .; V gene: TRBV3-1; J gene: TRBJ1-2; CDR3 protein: CASSQGARGYTF; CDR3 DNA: TGTGCCAGCAGCCAGGGGGCGCGTGGCTACACCTTC
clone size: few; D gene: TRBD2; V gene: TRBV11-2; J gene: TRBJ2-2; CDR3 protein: CASSRGLAGGPSSAGELFF; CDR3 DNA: TGTGCCAGCAGCCGGGGACTAGCGGGAGGGCCCTCTTCAGCCGGGGAGCTGTTTTTT
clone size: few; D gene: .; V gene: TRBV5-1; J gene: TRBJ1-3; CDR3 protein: CASSLSRGGNTIYF; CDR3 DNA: TGCGCCAGCAGCTTGAGCAGGGGAGGAAACACCATATATTTT
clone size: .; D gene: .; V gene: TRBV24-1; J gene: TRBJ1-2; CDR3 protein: CATKDPNYGYTF; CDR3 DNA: TGTGCCACCAAGGACCCAAACTATGGCTACACCTTC
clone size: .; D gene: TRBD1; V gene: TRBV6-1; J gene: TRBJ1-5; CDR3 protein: CASSERVQGARWGNQPQHF; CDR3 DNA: TGTGCCAGCAGTGAAAGGGTCCAGGGGGCGCGTTGGGGCAATCAGCCCCAGCATTTT
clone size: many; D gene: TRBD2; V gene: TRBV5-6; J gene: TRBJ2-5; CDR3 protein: CASSSLAGDQETQYF; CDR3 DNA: TGTGCCAGCAGCTCACTAGCGGGGGATCAAGAGACCCAGTACTTC
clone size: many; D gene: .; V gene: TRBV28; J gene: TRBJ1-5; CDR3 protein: CASKRTPGGGNQPQHF; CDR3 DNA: TGTGCCAGCAAACGGACCCCGGGCGGGGGCAATCAGCCCCAGCATTTT
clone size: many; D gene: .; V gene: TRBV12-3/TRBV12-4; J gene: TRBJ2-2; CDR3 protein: CASSPQGTTSTGELFF; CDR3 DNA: TGTGCCAGCAGCCCACAGGGGACTACCTCCACCGGGGAGCTGTTTTTT
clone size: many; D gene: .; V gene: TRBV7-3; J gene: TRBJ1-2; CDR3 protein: CASSLGGSSGYTF; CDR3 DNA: TGTGCCAGCAGCTTAGGGGGATCTAGTGGCTACACCTTC
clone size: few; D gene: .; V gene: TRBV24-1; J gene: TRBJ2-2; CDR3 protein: CATSLYRAPGELFF; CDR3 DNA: TGTGCCACCAGTTTATACAGGGCCCCAGGGGAGCTGTTTTTT
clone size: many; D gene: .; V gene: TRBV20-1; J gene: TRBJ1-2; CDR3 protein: CSARDSTQGNGYTF; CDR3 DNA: TGCAGTGCTAGAGATTCGACCCAGGGGAATGGCTACACCTTC
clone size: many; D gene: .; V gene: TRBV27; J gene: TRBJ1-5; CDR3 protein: CASSPRAGGESNQPQHF; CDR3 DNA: TGTGCCAGCAGTCCCAGGGCGGGGGGGGAGAGCAATCAGCCCCAGCATTTT
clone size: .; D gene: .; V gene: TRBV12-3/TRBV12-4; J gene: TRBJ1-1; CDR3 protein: CASIHFPEAFF; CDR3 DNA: TGTGCCAGCATTCACTTTCCTGAAGCTTTCTTT
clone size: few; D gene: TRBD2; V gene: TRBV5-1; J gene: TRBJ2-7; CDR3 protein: CASSFFGLGLYEQYF; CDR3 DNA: TGCGCCAGCAGCTTCTTTGGACTAGGACTCTACGAGCAGTACTTC
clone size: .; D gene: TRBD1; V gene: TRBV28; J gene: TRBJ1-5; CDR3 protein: CASKEGQGYQPQHF; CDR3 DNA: TGTGCCAGCAAAGAGGGACAGGGTTATCAGCCCCAGCATTTT
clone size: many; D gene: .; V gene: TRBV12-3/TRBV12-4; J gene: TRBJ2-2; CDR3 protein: CASSYQRVNTGELFF; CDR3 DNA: TGTGCCAGCAGTTATCAGCGGGTGAACACCGGGGAGCTGTTTTTT
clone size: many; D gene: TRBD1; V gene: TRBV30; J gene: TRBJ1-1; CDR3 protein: CAWETGDTEAFF; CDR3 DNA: TGTGCCTGGGAAACAGGGGACACTGAAGCTTTCTTT
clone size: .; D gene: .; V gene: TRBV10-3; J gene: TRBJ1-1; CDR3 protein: CAIISQDSNTEAFF; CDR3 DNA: TGTGCCATTATTTCACAGGACTCGAACACTGAAGCTTTCTTT
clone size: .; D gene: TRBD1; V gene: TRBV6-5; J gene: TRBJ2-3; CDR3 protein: CANRLDRDNQPQYF; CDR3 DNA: TGTGCCAACAGACTCGACAGGGACAATCAGCCCCAGTATTTT
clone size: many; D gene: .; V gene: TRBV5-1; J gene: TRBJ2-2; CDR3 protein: CASGDTGSTGELFF; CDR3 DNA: TGCGCCAGCGGAGACACAGGGAGCACCGGGGAGCTGTTTTTT
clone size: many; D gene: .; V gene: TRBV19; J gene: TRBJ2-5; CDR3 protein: CASSRGLMGSQETQYF; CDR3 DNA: TGTGCCAGTAGCAGGGGCCTCATGGGGTCCCAAGAGACCCAGTACTTC
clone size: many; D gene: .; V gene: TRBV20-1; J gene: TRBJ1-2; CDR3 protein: CSAREGWGRDGYTF; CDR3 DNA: TGCAGTGCTAGAGAGGGCTGGGGGCGCGATGGCTACACCTTC
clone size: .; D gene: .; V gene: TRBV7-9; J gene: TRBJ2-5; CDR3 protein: CASSSGRPDF; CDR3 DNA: TGTGCCAGCAGCTCGGGACGCCCGGACTTC
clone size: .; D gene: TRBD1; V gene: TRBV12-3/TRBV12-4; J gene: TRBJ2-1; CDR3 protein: CASSFGTGPYNEQFF; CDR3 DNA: TGTGCCAGCAGTTTTGGGACAGGCCCATACAATGAGCAGTTCTTC
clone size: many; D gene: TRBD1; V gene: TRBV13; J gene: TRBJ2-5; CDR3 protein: CASSRDREDLETQYF; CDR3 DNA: TGTGCCAGCAGCCGGGACAGGGAAGATTTGGAGACCCAGTACTTC
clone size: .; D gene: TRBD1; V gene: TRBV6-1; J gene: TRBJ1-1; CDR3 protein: CASSDFGQGSAEAFF; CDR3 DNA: TGTGCCAGCAGTGATTTCGGACAGGGGAGTGCTGAAGCTTTCTTT
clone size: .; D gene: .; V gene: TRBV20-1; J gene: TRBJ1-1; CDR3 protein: CSAGPLGRGDTEAFF; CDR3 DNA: TGCAGTGCTGGCCCTCTCGGCCGGGGAGACACTGAAGCTTTCTTT
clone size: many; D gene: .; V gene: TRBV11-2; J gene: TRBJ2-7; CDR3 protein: CASSLGVPPSREQYF; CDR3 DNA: TGTGCCAGCAGCTTAGGGGTTCCCCCGAGCCGCGAGCAGTACTTC
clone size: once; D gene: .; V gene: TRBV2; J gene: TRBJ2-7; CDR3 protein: CASRGVGSYEQYF; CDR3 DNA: TGTGCCAGTCGCGGGGTCGGCTCCTACGAGCAGTACTTC
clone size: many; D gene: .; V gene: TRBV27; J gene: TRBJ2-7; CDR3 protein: CASSGNRYEQYF; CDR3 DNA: TGTGCCAGCAGTGGAAACAGGTACGAGCAGTACTTC
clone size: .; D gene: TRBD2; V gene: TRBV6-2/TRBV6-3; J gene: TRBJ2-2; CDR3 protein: CASSYGLAGGPNTGELFF; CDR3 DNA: TGTGCCAGCAGTTACGGACTAGCGGGGGGACCGAACACCGGGGAGCTGTTTTTT
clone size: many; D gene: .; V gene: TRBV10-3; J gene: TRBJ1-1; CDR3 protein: CAITKTDNTEAFF; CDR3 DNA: TGTGCCATCACTAAGACGGACAACACTGAAGCTTTCTTT
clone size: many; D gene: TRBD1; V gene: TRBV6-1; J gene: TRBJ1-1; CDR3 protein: CASYRDRAAEAFF; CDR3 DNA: TGTGCCAGCTACCGGGACAGGGCCGCTGAAGCTTTCTTT
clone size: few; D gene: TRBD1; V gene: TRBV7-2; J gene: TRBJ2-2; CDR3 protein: CASSSARGPNTGELFF; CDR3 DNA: TGTGCCAGCAGCTCAGCGAGGGGGCCGAACACCGGGGAGCTGTTTTTT
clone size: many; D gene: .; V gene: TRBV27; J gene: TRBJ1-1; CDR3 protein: CASSLSRARGDEAFF; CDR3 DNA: TGTGCCAGCAGTTTATCAAGGGCCCGCGGGGATGAAGCTTTCTTT
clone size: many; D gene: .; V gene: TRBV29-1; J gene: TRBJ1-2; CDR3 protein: CSVGQSGTLTNYGYTF; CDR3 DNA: TGCAGCGTTGGCCAATCCGGGACTCTCACTAACTATGGCTACACCTTC
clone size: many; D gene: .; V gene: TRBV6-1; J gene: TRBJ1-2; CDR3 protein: CASSPRRFFLGYGYTF; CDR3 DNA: TGTGCCAGCAGTCCCAGAAGGTTTTTCCTCGGCTATGGCTACACCTTC
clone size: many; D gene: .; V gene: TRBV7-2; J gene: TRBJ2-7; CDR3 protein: CASRAPDNYEQYF; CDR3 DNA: TGTGCCAGCAGAGCCCCGGACAACTACGAGCAGTACTTC
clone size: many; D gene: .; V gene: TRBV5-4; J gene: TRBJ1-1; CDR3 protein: CASSARPSNTEAFF; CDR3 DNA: TGTGCCAGCAGCGCCCGACCCTCGAACACTGAAGCTTTCTTT
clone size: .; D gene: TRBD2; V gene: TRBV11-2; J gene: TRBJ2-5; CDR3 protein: CASSLEYLELAGGSGETQYF; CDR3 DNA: TGTGCCAGCAGCTTAGAGTATCTGGAACTAGCGGGAGGGTCAGGGGAGACCCAGTACTTC
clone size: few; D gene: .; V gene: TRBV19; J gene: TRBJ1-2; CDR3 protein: CASKGVANYGYTF; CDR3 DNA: TGTGCCAGTAAAGGAGTTGCTAACTATGGCTACACCTTC
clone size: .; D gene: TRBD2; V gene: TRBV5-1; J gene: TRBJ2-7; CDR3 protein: CASSGRAGGPYELYF; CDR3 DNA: TGCGCCAGCAGCGGACGGGCGGGAGGCCCCTACGAGCTGTACTTC
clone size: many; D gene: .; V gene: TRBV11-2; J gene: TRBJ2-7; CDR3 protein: CASSLEEGAGYEQYF; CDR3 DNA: TGTGCCAGCAGCTTAGAGGAGGGGGCAGGCTACGAGCAGTACTTC
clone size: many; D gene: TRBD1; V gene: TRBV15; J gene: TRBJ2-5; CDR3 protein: CATYRGETQYF; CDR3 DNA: TGTGCCACTTACAGGGGTGAGACCCAGTACTTC